What follows are 8 T cell receptor beta chains derived from one specimen sequenced in a study of identical twins. TCRdb reanalysed the 5' RACE reads using MiXCR and keeps one entry per CDR3 protein. The data show around 530,000 distinct CDR3 sequences, approximately 16% seen once. The same sample was also used in a study of yellow fever vaccine responses in identical twins.

Sequenced: CD4+ T cells sorted from blood. The receptor source for this set is a woman younger than 30 in good health.

The V and J genes are TRBV12-3 or TRBV12-4 and TRBJ2-2; maybe TRBD2 (5 bases). This CDR3 region has 15 residues. V lost 6 bases and J lost 0, with 11 bases in between. CDR3 in amino acids: CASRPDGANTGELFF. CDR3 nucleotide sequence: TGTGCCAGCAGACCCGACGGGGCGAACACCGGGGAGCTGTTTTTT.

This clonotype showed up just a few times. The V call is TRBV20-1, the J call TRBJ1-1; tentatively, D is TRBD1 (5 bases). This CDR3 contains 13 residues. CDR1 is DFQATT, CDR2 SNEGSKA, per germline (reference sequence). Trimming pared 3 bases from V and 1 base from J, leaving 9 bases between. The CDR3 sequence: CSASRQPNTEAFF. The CDR3 DNA reads as TGCAGTGCTAGTCGACAGCCGAACACTGAAGCTTTCTTT.

This clonotype was seen ten or more times. The chain employs TRBV10-3 and TRBJ1-4; no firm D call. The V gene lost 11 bases and the J gene lost 0 bases, with 4 bases spanning the gap. Germline loops: CDR1 ENHRY, CDR2 SYGVKD. CDR3 length equals 11 residues. The CDR3 sequence is CASSTNEKLFF. CDR3 sequence (DNA): TGTGCCTCGTCAACTAATGAAAAACTGTTTTTT.

This clonotype counts as medium-sized. V is TRBV12-3 or TRBV12-4 and J is TRBJ1-2; D ambiguous. V was pared by 6 bases and J by 4 bases, with 6 bases between. The CDR3 is 11 amino acids. Written as DNA, the CDR3 is TGTGCCAGCAGCAGGACCTATGGCTACACCTTC. The encoded protein is CASSRTYGYTF.

This clonotype occurred a few times. The chain joins TRBV6-1 to TRBJ2-3; D remains ambiguous. The germline V gene has CDR1 MNHNS and CDR2 SASEGT. The CDR3 length is 12 residues. Trimming shortened V by 6 bases and J by 6 bases, and 10 bases separated the two germline ends. The CDR3 here is CASSFTQDTQYF. For the CDR3, the DNA is TGTGCCAGCAGCTTTACCCAGGATACGCAGTATTTT.

This clonotype was picked up a small number of times. The chain has TRBV10-3 and TRBJ1-2; D may be TRBD1 (5 bases). The germline gives CDR1 ENHRY, CDR2 SYGVKD. CDR3 length: 16 residues. V lost 0 bases and J lost 4, with 15 bases in between. CDR3 in amino acids: CAISESFSGTSYGYTF. CDR3 sequence (DNA): TGTGCCATCAGTGAGTCTTTCTCCGGGACGAGCTATGGCTACACCTTC.

This clonotype came up a few times. This chain's CDR3 is CSASPAANVGYTF. CDR3 DNA sequence: TGCAGTGCTAGCCCCGCGGCTAACGTTGGCTACACCTTC. The chain has TRBV20-1 and TRBJ1-2; no clear D. Germline V lookup: CDR1 DFQATT, CDR2 SNEGSKA (reference sequence). This CDR3 has 13 residues. V lost 3 bases and J lost 7, with 15 bases in between.

The rearrangement links TRBV10-3 to TRBJ2-2; D is uncertain. This CDR3 spans 16 amino acids. Trimming cost V 3 bases and J 7 bases, with 18 bases left between them. From germline, CDR1 is ENHRY and CDR2 SYGVKD. The CDR3 DNA reads as TGTGCCATCAGTGATGGGCCGATGTTAGCCAGCGGGGAGCTGTTTTTT. It yields the protein CAISDGPMLASGELFF.